This T cell receptor (beta chain) was obtained from a study of blood T cells in healthy people across ages. Through a sample-barcoded 5' primer and a J-beta primer mix, a second PCR was run for roughly 6 to 12 cycles. TCRdb itself ran the 5' RACE reads through MiXCR, one entry per CDR3 protein. The sample has about 1.4 million distinct CDR3 sequences; approximately 63% are singletons. Germline trimming cut 2 bases from V and 5 bases from J; bases unmatched to any gene: 9. There are 16 residues in the CDR3. Germline CDR1 reads MNHNS; CDR2 reads SASEGT. This clonotype was seen only a few times. V and J are TRBV6-1 and TRBJ1-2, with 9 bases lining up with TRBD1. The clonotype comes from a man aged 18 to 35 in good health. The sample comprised blood. The CDR3 bases are TGTGCCAGCAGTGAATACAAGGGACAGGGAGTGTATGGCTACACCTTC. Protein sequence: CASSEYKGQGVYGYTF.